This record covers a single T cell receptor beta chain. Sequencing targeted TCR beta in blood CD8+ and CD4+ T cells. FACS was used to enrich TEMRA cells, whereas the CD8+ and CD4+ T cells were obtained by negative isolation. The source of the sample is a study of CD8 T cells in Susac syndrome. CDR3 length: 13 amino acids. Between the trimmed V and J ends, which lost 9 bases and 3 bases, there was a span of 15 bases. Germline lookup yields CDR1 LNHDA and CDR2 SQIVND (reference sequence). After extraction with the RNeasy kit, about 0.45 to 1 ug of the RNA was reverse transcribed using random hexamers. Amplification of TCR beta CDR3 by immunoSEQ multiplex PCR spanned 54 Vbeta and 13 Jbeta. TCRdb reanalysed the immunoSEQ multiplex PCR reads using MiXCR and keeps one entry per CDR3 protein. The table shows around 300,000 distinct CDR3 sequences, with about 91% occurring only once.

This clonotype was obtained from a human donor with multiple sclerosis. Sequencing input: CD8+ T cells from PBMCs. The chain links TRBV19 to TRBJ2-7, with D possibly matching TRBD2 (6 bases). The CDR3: CASASGLLYEQYF. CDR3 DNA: TGTGCCAGCGCCTCGGGACTTCTCTACGAGCAGTACTTC.